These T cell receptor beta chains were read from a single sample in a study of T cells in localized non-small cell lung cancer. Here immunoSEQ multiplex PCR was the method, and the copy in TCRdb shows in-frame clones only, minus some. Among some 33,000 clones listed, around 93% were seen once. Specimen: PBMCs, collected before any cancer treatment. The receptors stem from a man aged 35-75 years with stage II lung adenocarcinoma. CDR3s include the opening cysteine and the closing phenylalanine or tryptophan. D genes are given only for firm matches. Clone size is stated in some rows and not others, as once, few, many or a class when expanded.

CASSPGTDTQYF	TGTGCCAGCAGCCCCGGCACAGATACGCAGTATTTT	-	TRBJ2-3	-	TRBV7-2
CASSFRSQRGETQYF	TGTGCCAGCAGTTTCCGTTCCCAGAGGGGAGAGACCCAGTACTTC	-	TRBJ2-5	-	TRBV27
CASSFQENTEAFF	TGTGCCAGCAGCTTCCAGGAGAACACTGAAGCTTTCTTT	-	TRBJ1-1	-	TRBV11-2
CASSQPYEQYF	TGTGCCAGCAGCCAACCATACGAGCAGTACTTC	-	TRBJ2-7	-	TRBV14
CASSYSSGRAYEQYF	TGTGCCAGCAGTTATAGTAGCGGGAGGGCCTACGAGCAGTACTTC	once	TRBJ2-7	TRBD2	TRBV6-5
CSASRGTNTGELFF	TGCAGCGCGTCTCGGGGGACTAACACCGGGGAGCTGTTTTTT	-	TRBJ2-2	-	TRBV29-1
CASSPITGLGQTF	TGCGCCAGCAGTCCCATTACAGGTTTGGGGCAGACCTTC	-	TRBJ1-2	-	TRBV4-3
CASSLTRTYEQYF	TGTGCCAGCAGCTTAACCAGAACCTACGAGCAGTACTTC	few	TRBJ2-7	-	TRBV7-2
CASSLEAPPGQYF	TGTGCCAGCAGCTTAGAGGCACCTCCTGGGCAGTACTTC	once	TRBJ2-7	-	TRBV7-8
CASSLFSEEEAFF	TGTGCCAGCAGTTTATTCTCAGAGGAGGAAGCTTTCTTT	-	TRBJ1-1	-	TRBV28
CASSLIARGMYAEAFF	TGTGCCAGCAGTTTAATTGCCAGGGGGATGTACGCTGAAGCTTTCTTT	-	TRBJ1-1	TRBD1	TRBV27
CASSPDRGAYNEQFF	TGTGCCAGTAGCCCGGACAGGGGGGCCTACAATGAGCAGTTCTTC	medium-sized	TRBJ2-1	TRBD1	TRBV19
CASSIASPGANVLTF	TGTGCCAGTAGTATAGCTAGCCCTGGGGCCAACGTCCTGACTTTC	-	TRBJ2-6	-	TRBV19
CASSLGLAVYNEQFF	TGTGCCAGCAGCCTGGGACTAGCTGTCTACAATGAGCAGTTCTTC	-	TRBJ2-1	TRBD2	TRBV14
CAWRVQGGQTQYF	TGTGCCTGGAGAGTCCAGGGCGGGCAGACCCAGTACTTC	-	TRBJ2-5	-	TRBV30
CASSLASGSYEQYF	TGTGCCAGCAGCTTAGCTAGCGGGAGTTACGAGCAGTACTTC	-	TRBJ2-7	TRBD2	TRBV7-9
CASSASGTVNEKLFF	TGTGCCAGCAGCGCCTCCGGGACCGTTAATGAAAAACTGTTTTTT	-	TRBJ1-4	-	TRBV9
CASTTTRTSGTDTQYF	TGTGCCAGTACCACCACCCGGACTAGCGGGACAGATACGCAGTATTTT	-	TRBJ2-3	TRBD2	TRBV19
CASSYRLAHTDTQYF	TGTGCCAGCAGCTATCGTCTAGCGCACACAGATACGCAGTATTTT	once	TRBJ2-3	-	TRBV5-4
CASSLPTNNSPLHF	TGTGCCAGCAGCCTACCTACTAATAATTCACCCCTCCACTTT	few	TRBJ1-6	-	TRBV14
CASGGQEDSPLHF	TGTGCCAGCGGCGGACAGGAGGATTCACCCCTCCACTTT	-	TRBJ1-6	TRBD1	TRBV2
CASSLSGANVLTF	TGCGCCAGCAGCTTGAGCGGGGCCAACGTCCTGACTTTC	-	TRBJ2-6	-	TRBV5-1
CASSFRSEQYF	TGTGCCAGCAGCTTTAGATCCGAGCAGTACTTC	-	TRBJ2-7	-	TRBV7-6
CASRAGGSSRYGYTF	TGTGCCAGCAGGGCAGGGGGCTCTTCTCGCTATGGCTACACCTTC	-	TRBJ1-2	TRBD1	TRBV7-2
CASSLVGTVQETQYF	TGCGCCAGCAGCTTGGTGGGGACAGTACAAGAGACCCAGTACTTC	-	TRBJ2-5	TRBD1	TRBV5-1
CASSEVWGGNQPQHF	TGTGCCAGCAGTGAAGTCTGGGGAGGCAATCAGCCCCAGCATTTT	-	TRBJ1-5	-	TRBV6-4
CATLPGLSSGANVLTF	TGTGCCACGTTACCCGGGCTGTCCTCTGGGGCCAACGTCCTGACTTTC	-	TRBJ2-6	-	TRBV4-2
CASSPPGGAGETQYF	TGTGCCAGCTCACCACCTGGGGGCGCCGGAGAGACCCAGTACTTC	-	TRBJ2-5	-	TRBV18
CASSLQGGTNYGYTF	TGTGCCAGCAGTTTACAGGGGGGAACTAACTATGGCTACACCTTC	-	TRBJ1-2	TRBD1	TRBV27
CASSHLPLVEQYF	TGTGCCAGCTCACATCTGCCACTGGTCGAGCAGTACTTC	-	TRBJ2-7	-	TRBV18
CASSLVTGGWNEQFF	TGTGCCAGCAGCTTAGTAACCGGCGGGTGGAATGAGCAGTTCTTC	-	TRBJ2-1	-	TRBV7-8
CASSPGDGTGELFF	TGTGCCAGCAGCCCAGGGGATGGCACCGGGGAGCTGTTTTTT	-	TRBJ2-2	-	TRBV9
CASSFLGLRVYNEQFF	TGTGCCAGCAGTTTCCTGGGACTGAGGGTTTACAATGAGCAGTTCTTC	-	TRBJ2-1	-	TRBV28
CASSLGGAGSSYEQYF	TGTGCCAGCAGCTTGGGGGGCGCGGGGAGCTCCTACGAGCAGTACTTC	-	TRBJ2-7	-	TRBV5-4
CASSLQGRANTEAFF	TGTGCCAGCAGTTTACAGGGTAGGGCAAACACTGAAGCTTTCTTT	once	TRBJ1-1	-	TRBV27
CATSRTRGSDEQFF	TGTGCCACCAGCAGGACTAGAGGGTCGGATGAGCAGTTCTTC	-	TRBJ2-1	-	TRBV15
CASSSPVDNDKEGQIF	TGTGCCAGCAGCTCCCCGGTTGACAATGACAAAGAAGGGCAGATCTTC	medium-sized	TRBJ2-1	-	TRBV7-9
CASSRRLVKSDTQYF	TGCGCCAGCAGCCGCCGACTAGTTAAATCAGATACGCAGTATTTT	-	TRBJ2-3	-	TRBV4-3
CASSREVGSYEQYF	TGTGCCAGCAGCCGGGAAGTCGGATCCTACGAGCAGTACTTC	-	TRBJ2-7	-	TRBV4-2
CASSTGLPQETQYF	TGTGCCAGCAGTACGGGCTTACCTCAGGAGACCCAGTACTTC	-	TRBJ2-5	-	TRBV6-5
CASSRSAVDYGYTF	TGTGCCAGCAGTCGGTCGGCCGTGGACTATGGCTACACCTTC	-	TRBJ1-2	-	TRBV11-3
CASSLASFRDGPQHF	TGTGCCAGCAGTTTAGCAAGTTTTAGAGATGGGCCCCAGCATTTT	-	TRBJ1-5	-	TRBV28
CASSLTGGAVNTEAFF	TGTGCCAGCAGCTTAACCGGAGGGGCGGTGAACACTGAAGCTTTCTTT	-	TRBJ1-1	-	TRBV7-3
CAISESGSGSRTDTQYF	TGTGCCATCAGTGAGTCAGGGAGCGGGAGCCGCACAGATACGCAGTATTTT	-	TRBJ2-3	TRBD2	TRBV10-3
CASSRASNQPQHF	TGTGCCAGTTCCAGGGCAAGCAATCAGCCCCAGCATTTT	few	TRBJ1-5	-	TRBV7-2
CASSLGGFDGYTF	TGTGCCAGCAGCTTAGGAGGGTTCGATGGCTACACCTTC	-	TRBJ1-2	-	TRBV11-3
CASSRTSSGRASEQYF	TGTGCCAGCAGCCGGACAAGTAGCGGGAGGGCCTCCGAGCAGTACTTC	-	TRBJ2-7	TRBD2	TRBV2
CATSRERGEQFF	TGTGCCACCAGCAGAGAAAGGGGTGAGCAGTTCTTC	once	TRBJ2-1	-	TRBV15
CASAPLGGRFADTQYF	TGTGCCAGCGCCCCCCTCGGCGGGAGGTTTGCAGATACGCAGTATTTT	-	TRBJ2-3	TRBD2	TRBV7-2
CASSLSGGGSGNTIYF	TGTGCCAGCAGTTTATCGGGGGGAGGCTCTGGAAACACCATATATTTT	-	TRBJ1-3	-	TRBV28
CASSFPMNTEAFF	TGTGCCAGCAGCTTCCCCATGAACACTGAAGCTTTCTTT	few	TRBJ1-1	-	TRBV11-2
CASRGPNTEAFF	TGTGCCAGCAGAGGGCCGAACACTGAAGCTTTCTTT	few	TRBJ1-1	-	TRBV4-2
CASSWGGQARANVLTF	TGTGCCAGTAGCTGGGGGGGACAGGCGAGGGCCAACGTCCTGACTTTC	-	TRBJ2-6	-	TRBV19
CASSLSSGSGETQYF	TGTGCCAGCAGCTTATCTAGCGGGAGTGGAGAGACCCAGTACTTC	-	TRBJ2-5	TRBD2	TRBV7-3
CAWSSRDGNYEQYF	TGTGCCTGGAGCTCTCGGGACGGCAACTACGAGCAGTACTTC	few	TRBJ2-7	-	TRBV30
CASSPGQGTQYF	TGTGCCAGCAGTCCCGGCCAGGGGACCCAGTACTTC	-	TRBJ2-5	-	TRBV25-1
CASSLKGNYGYTF	TGTGCCAGCAGCTTAAAGGGAAACTATGGCTACACCTTC	-	TRBJ1-2	-	TRBV7-2